This is a list of T cell receptor beta chains from one sample in a study of cytomegalovirus exposure and HLA in healthy donors. The assay was immunoSEQ multiplex PCR, and TCRdb's table has in-frame clones only and misses some. The sample lists approximately 110,000 clones; over 80% were seen once. Source material: PBMCs. The receptors here all came from a man under 40 in good health and CMV-seropositive. The CDR3 runs from the conserved cysteine through the conserved F or W. Each record gives: clone size, V gene, J gene, CDR3 protein. A row's size may be missing; if present it is once, few, many or a size class.

-	TRBV6-1	TRBJ1-6	CASSDHKFSYNSPLHF
-	TRBV9	TRBJ1-1	CASSVGQGAMNTEAFF
-	TRBV28	TRBJ2-3	CASSFTGGTDTQYF
-	TRBV30	TRBJ1-1	CAWTTGANTEAFF
-	TRBV27	TRBJ2-7	CASRLAGTGGYEQYF
-	TRBV5-8	TRBJ1-1	CASSFRGMNTEAFF
once	TRBV5-5	TRBJ1-1	CASSFGWGLDTEAFF
-	TRBV19	TRBJ1-6	CASSGPGGTYNSPLHF
-	TRBV29-1	TRBJ2-1	CSVVAYRGKADNEQFF
-	TRBV27	TRBJ2-3	CASSLSAAGGGFSTDTQYF
-	TRBV4-3	TRBJ1-2	CASSQGATGGYNYYGYTF
-	TRBV11-3	-	CASSPGQAAYEQYF
few	TRBV7-6	TRBJ1-5	CASSAYSNQPQHF
-	TRBV30	TRBJ1-2	CAWSPRTGEGYTF
few	TRBV5-4	TRBJ2-5	CASSFSGGQETQYF
-	TRBV12-5	TRBJ1-1	CASGVGPGTGAVNTEAFF
few	TRBV9	TRBJ1-2	CASSTQGRDYGYTF
-	TRBV19	TRBJ2-7	CASSPALSGQAAYEQYF
-	TRBV27	TRBJ2-3	CASSSDPAGATDTQYF
-	TRBV7-8	TRBJ1-1	CASRGQGRNTEAFF
-	TRBV5-8	TRBJ1-5	CASSPRRGKGNQPQHF
-	TRBV28	TRBJ1-4	CASNREANEKLFF
once	TRBV7-2	TRBJ2-7	CASSPRGGYEQYF
-	TRBV4-1	TRBJ1-1	CASSQPNRDTEAFF
-	TRBV6-1	TRBJ1-4	CASGLGQPNEKLFF
-	TRBV7-2	TRBJ1-3	CASSRGTGTGNTIYF
-	TRBV2	TRBJ2-7	CASSGSGRAYEQYF
few	TRBV6-1	TRBJ1-2	CASSAGHSGYGYTF
once	TRBV10-1	TRBJ1-5	CASAGAVNQPQHF